A single sample gave rise to the 28 T cell receptor beta chains below, sequenced in a study of memory CD4+ T cells and cytomegalovirus serostatus. The sort gate was single viable CD3+CD4+CD8-CD45RO+ cells for memory CD4+ T cells. Produced via immunoSEQ multiplex PCR; TCRdb's table is partial and in-frame only. The table records 40,000 to 55,000 clones, more than 70% of them present only once. Sequencing was done on a sample of memory CD4+ T cells from blood. The receptors come from an adult in good health and CMV-seropositive.

This sequence joins TRBV2 and TRBJ1-6; perhaps TRBD1 as D (5 bases). V lost 7 bases, J lost 7 bases, and 14 bases lay in between. The CDR3 runs to 14 residues. CDR1 and CDR2 from the germline V gene are SNHLY and FYNNEI. CDR3 bases: TGTGCCAGCACAACAGGCCAGGGCAATTCACCCCTCCACTTT. This translates into CASTTGQGNSPLHF.

The DNA for the CDR3 is TGTGCCAGCAGCCCGGTCGGAGAGACCCAGTACTTC. It yields the protein CASSPVGETQYF. The chain recombines TRBV11-2 with TRBJ2-5; D is unclear. This CDR3 contains 12 residues. The V gene's germline CDR1 is SGHAT and CDR2 FQNNGV. Trimming cost V 5 bases and J 4 bases, with 8 bases left between them.

This chain links TRBV14 with TRBJ2-7, with D perhaps TRBD1 or TRBD2 (5 bases each). With 1 base removed from V and 0 bases from J, the gap between germline ends came to 13 bases. The CDR3 runs 16 residues. Germline CDR1 is SGHDN and CDR2 is FVKESK. The CDR3 sequence is CASSQVHWGSSYEQYF. The CDR3, as DNA: TGTGCCAGCAGCCAAGTACACTGGGGGTCCTCCTACGAGCAGTACTTC. The full variable domain, in which reference TRBV14 and TRBJ2-7 provide the parts outside the CDR3, is EAGVTQFPSHSVIEKGQTVTLRCDPISGHDNLYWYRRVMGKEIKFLLHFVKESKQDESGMPNNRFLAERTGGTYSTLKVQPAELEDSGVYFCASSQVHWGSSYEQYFGPGTRLTVT.

This chain links TRBV5-4 with TRBJ1-2; TRBD1 matches at 10 bases. The J segment lost 2 bases and the V segment lost 3 bases, leaving 7 bases of the junction unmatched. The V gene's germline CDR1 is SGHNT and CDR2 YYREEE (reference sequence). This CDR3 spans 16 amino acids. In nucleotides, the CDR3 is TGTGCCAGCAGCTCGGGGGCGGGACAGGGGAACTATGGCTACACCTTC. Residues: CASSSGAGQGNYGYTF. Combining the CDR3 with reference TRBV5-4 and TRBJ1-2 gives the whole variable domain ETGVTQSPTHLIKTRGQQVTLRCSSQSGHNTVSWYQQALGQGPQFIFQYYREEENGRGNFPPRFSGLQFPNYSSELNVNALELDDSALYLCASSSGAGQGNYGYTFGSGTRLTVV.

V and J are TRBV11-2 and TRBJ1-1; 7 nucleotides match TRBD1. V shed 2 bases, J shed 8 bases, and the junction held 11 bases outside the gene matches. The germline V gene encodes CDR1 SGHAT and CDR2 FQNNGV. The CDR3 runs 15 residues. In DNA form, the CDR3 reads TGTGCCAGCAGCTTAACAGGGACAGCGTATAAGGAAGCTTTCTTT. This translates into CASSLTGTAYKEAFF.

The V gene is TRBV15, the J gene TRBJ1-2; D is unclear. This CDR3 has 15 amino acids. Germline V gene sequence: CDR1 LNHNV, CDR2 YYDKDF (reference sequence). V lost 1 base, J lost 0 bases, and 9 bases lay in between. CDR3 DNA: TGTGCCACCAGCAGAGGAAAGGGTTCTAACTATGGCTACACCTTC. Translated, it gives CATSRGKGSNYGYTF. Combining the CDR3 with reference TRBV15 and TRBJ1-2 gives the whole variable domain DAMVIQNPRYQVTQFGKPVTLSCSQTLNHNVMYWYQQKSSQAPKLLFHYYDKDFNNEADTPDNFQSRRPNTSFCFLDIRSPGLGDTAMYLCATSRGKGSNYGYTFGSGTRLTVV.

The V and J genes are TRBV4-1 and TRBJ2-2; 11 bases agree with TRBD2. This CDR3 comprises 16 residues. In germline, CDR1 is MGHRA, CDR2 YSYEKL. Trimming took 5 bases from V and 5 from J; bases not matched to a gene: 7. CDR3 amino acids: CASSKMTSGNTGELFF. DNA of the CDR3: TGCGCCAGCAGCAAAATGACTAGCGGGAATACCGGGGAGCTGTTTTTT.

This clone was counted a single time. This sequence joins TRBV6-5 and TRBJ1-2, with D unresolved. With 5 bases removed from V and 4 bases from J, the gap between germline ends came to 14 bases. Germline assignment: CDR1 MNHEY and CDR2 SVGAGI. The CDR3 spans 14 residues. DNA of the CDR3: TGTGCCAGCAGTCCGGAGGCAGAATTCTATGGCTACACCTTC. It encodes CASSPEAEFYGYTF.

The chain uses TRBV19 and TRBJ1-5; 7 bases fit TRBD1. V lost 6 bases and J lost 2; bases outside the gene matches: 19. The V gene's germline CDR1 is LNHDA and CDR2 SQIVND (reference sequence). The CDR3 consists of 19 residues. The CDR3 protein is CASRGGRDSLLKGNQPQHF. For the CDR3, the DNA is TGTGCCAGTAGAGGGGGCCGGGACAGTCTGTTGAAAGGCAATCAGCCCCAGCATTTT.

The gene calls are TRBV28 and TRBJ1-6, with D maybe TRBD1 (6 bases). Trimming cost V 2 bases and J 10 bases, with 9 bases left between them. CDR1 MDHEN and CDR2 SYDVKM come from the germline V gene. The CDR3 runs 13 residues. CDR3 DNA: TGTGCCAGCAGTTTAGCAGGGGAATCACCCCTCCACTTT. It is translated as CASSLAGESPLHF. The full variable domain, with the rest looked up from reference TRBV28 and TRBJ1-6, is DVKVTQSSRYLVKRTGEKVFLECVQDMDHENMFWYRQDPGLGLRLIYFSYDVKMKEKGDIPEGYSVSREKKERFSLILESASTNQTSMYLCASSLAGESPLHFGNGTRLTVT.

The chain has TRBV30 and TRBJ1-2, with D maybe TRBD1 (6 bases). The germline CDR1 and CDR2 sequences are GTSNPN and SVGIG (reference sequence). The V end was cut by 4 bases, the J end by 5 bases, with 8 bases between. This CDR3 region has 11 residues. The CDR3 region is CAWITGYGYTF. The CDR3 DNA reads TGTGCCTGGATAACAGGGTATGGCTACACCTTC. Drawing the rest from reference TRBV30 and TRBJ1-2, the complete variable domain is SQTIHQWPATLVQPVGSPLSLECTVEGTSNPNLYWYRQAAGRGLQLLFYSVGIGQISSEVPQNLSASRPQDRQFILSSKKLLLSDSGFYLCAWITGYGYTFGSGTRLTVV.

The rearrangement uses TRBV6-5 and TRBJ1-1, with D uncertain. CDR3 length: 15 amino acids. Between the trimmed V and J ends, which lost 3 bases and 4 bases, there was a span of 15 bases. Germline V gene lookup returns CDR1 MNHEY and CDR2 SVGAGI. Here the CDR3 DNA reads TGTGCCAGCAGTTATCAGGAATTCGGGTCCACTGAAGCTTTCTTT. Encoded protein: CASSYQEFGSTEAFF.

V gene TRBV9 combines with J gene TRBJ2-5, with 12 bases matching TRBD1. V was clipped by 4 bases and J by 4 bases; unmatched bases: 5. Germline loops: CDR1 SGDLS, CDR2 YYNGEE. The CDR3 totals 15 residues. This CDR3 is CASSPGTGGRETQYF. The CDR3 DNA follows: TGTGCCAGCAGCCCCGGGACAGGGGGCAGAGAGACCCAGTACTTC.

This clone occurred a few times. V is TRBV2 and J is TRBJ2-3; 8 bases fit TRBD2. The CDR3 consists of 14 residues. The germline V gene encodes CDR1 SNHLY and CDR2 FYNNEI. Trimming at V came to 3 bases and at J to 5 bases, leaving 4 bases not matched to a gene. Here the CDR3 reads CASSEAAGGDTQYF. The CDR3 nucleotides read TGTGCCAGCAGTGAGGCGGCGGGAGGAGATACGCAGTATTTT.

The chain uses TRBV6-5 and TRBJ1-6; the D gene is possibly TRBD1 (5 bases). The CDR3 has 14 amino acids. Germline V lookup: CDR1 MNHEY, CDR2 SVGAGI. The V end was cut by 7 bases, the J end by 7 bases, with 14 bases between. The CDR3 bases are TGTGCCAGCACTAAACTCCGACAGAATTCACCCCTCCACTTT. The encoded protein is CASTKLRQNSPLHF.

The V call is TRBV2, the J call TRBJ1-5; 11 positions match TRBD1. This CDR3 has 18 residues. V shed 6 bases, J shed 0 bases, and the junction held 10 bases outside the gene matches. Germline assignment: CDR1 SNHLY and CDR2 FYNNEI. The CDR3 DNA reads as TGTGCCAGCAGCCGGGACAGGGGGGCCCTTTATAGCAATCAGCCCCAGCATTTT. This translates into CASSRDRGALYSNQPQHF.

This sequence joins TRBV2 and TRBJ1-2; TRBD1 aligns across 8 bases. Germline CDR1 is SNHLY and CDR2 is FYNNEI. This CDR3 region has 15 residues. V lost 5 bases, J lost 8 bases, and 13 bases stayed unmatched. CDR3 DNA: TGTGCCAGCAGTAGCGACAGGGGAAATTGGGGGGGCTACACCTTC. Translated: CASSSDRGNWGGYTF.

Regarding this clone: Compared with germline, one end of the junction differs, possibly owing to a read error. CDR3 protein: CASKTSGGAQGTQYF. The CDR3 DNA sequence: TGTGCCAGCAAGACTAGCGGGGGGGCCCAAGGGACCCAGTACTTC. J is TRBJ2-5 and V is TRBV27; 14 bases are a match to TRBD2. This CDR3 is built from 15 residues. CDR1 is MNHEY and CDR2 is SMNVEV in the germline V gene (reference sequence).

Points on this clone: The junction and the germline gene differ at one end; a read error may be behind it. The chain employs TRBV7-8 and TRBJ2-2; D unresolved. The CDR3 covers 15 residues. Germline assignment: CDR1 SGHVS and CDR2 FQNEAQ. CDR3: CASGLAVSNTGELFF. CDR3 DNA: TGTGCCAGCGGCTTGGCGGTATCGAACACCGGGGAGCTGTTTTTT. Together with reference TRBV7-8 and TRBJ2-2, the CDR3 gives the full variable domain: GAGVSQSPRYKVAKRGQDVALRCDPISGHVSLFWYQQALGQGPEFLTYFQNEAQLDKSGLPSDRFFAERPEGSVSTLKIQRTQQEDSAVYLCASGLAVSNTGELFFGEGSRLTVL.

The chain links TRBV29-1 to TRBJ1-2; 10 bases align to TRBD1. V shed 5 bases, J shed 7 bases, and the junction held 13 bases outside the gene matches. This CDR3 has 15 residues. Germline V gene lookup returns CDR1 SQVTM and CDR2 ANQGSEA. In DNA, the CDR3 is TGCAGCGTTTCAATAGGGGGGACAGGGGTCGGTGGCTACACCTTC. Residues: CSVSIGGTGVGGYTF. Together with reference TRBV29-1 and TRBJ1-2, the CDR3 gives the full variable domain: SAVISQKPSRDICQRGTSLTIQCQVDSQVTMMFWYRQQPGQSLTLIATANQGSEATYESGFVIDKFPISRPNLTFSTLTVSNMSPEDSSIYLCSVSIGGTGVGGYTFGSGTRLTVV.

This rearrangement joins TRBV12-2 to TRBJ2-7; the DNA was not used to check the table's D call, TRBD1. TRBV12-2 is given as a pseudogene. This CDR3 region has 17 residues. CDR3 sequence reads: CASRYFFRDRRLGEQYF. The CDR3 nucleotides are TGTGCAAGTCGCTACTTCTTCCGGGACAGGCGACTTGGCGAGCAGTACTTC.

The CDR3 loop reads CASGVQGNQPQHF. CDR3 DNA: TGTGCCAGCGGGGTCCAAGGCAATCAGCCCCAGCATTTT. This rearrangement joins TRBV7-2 to TRBJ1-5; D call uncertain. Per germline, CDR1 SGHTA and CDR2 FQGNSA. V lost 8 bases and J 2 bases, leaving 10 bases between the germline ends. The CDR3 has 13 amino acids.

The rearrangement uses TRBV30 and TRBJ1-6; no clear D gene. Trimming took off 0 bases at V and 4 bases at J, with 13 bases between the two ends. The germline CDR1 and CDR2 sequences are GTSNPN and SVGIG (reference sequence). The CDR3 loop spans 16 amino acids. The CDR3 DNA is TGTGCCTGGAGTGTACCTGGGTTTTCTTATAATTCACCCCTCCACTTT. Translated: CAWSVPGFSYNSPLHF.

This chain uses TRBV15 with TRBJ2-3; D gene unclear. V shed 6 bases and J shed 1 base, with 14 bases lying between them. The germline gives CDR1 LNHNV, CDR2 YYDKDF (reference sequence). The CDR3 totals 15 residues. CDR3 sequence (DNA): TGTGCCACCAGTGGATCGAGAACTCGCACAGATACGCAGTATTTT. Encoded protein: CATSGSRTRTDTQYF.

This chain links TRBV2 with TRBJ2-5; TRBD1 or TRBD2 may be the D gene (5 bases each). CDR1 is SNHLY, CDR2 FYNNEI, per germline. This CDR3 has 10 amino acids. The CDR3: CARGAETQYF. In DNA form, the CDR3 reads TGTGCACGGGGCGCGGAGACCCAGTACTTC.

CDR3: CASSPPGTAKNIQYF. The CDR3 DNA reads as TGTGCCAGCTCACCACCGGGGACAGCCAAAAACATTCAGTACTTC. The chain joins TRBV18 to TRBJ2-4; the D call may be TRBD1 or TRBD2 (5 bases each). Germline-derived CDR1 and CDR2 are KGHSH and LQKENI. The CDR3 runs to 15 residues. V was shortened by 0 bases and J by 0 bases, with 6 bases between the two germline ends.

This rearrangement joins TRBV6-5 to TRBJ1-1, with 9 bases fitting TRBD1. Trimming removed 2 bases from V and 5 bases from J; junction bases left unmatched: 6. The V gene's germline CDR1 is MNHEY and CDR2 SVGAGI. The CDR3 length is 15 residues. The CDR3 loop is CASSYATGGRTEAFF. DNA for the CDR3: TGTGCCAGCAGTTACGCGACAGGGGGTAGGACTGAAGCTTTCTTT.

The rearrangement uses TRBV6-1 and TRBJ2-3; 10 bases line up with TRBD2. The CDR3 loop spans 15 amino acids. Unmatched junction bases numbered 5, after V lost 7 bases and J lost 1 base. Germline CDR1 reads MNHNS; CDR2 reads SASEGT. Here the CDR3 DNA reads TGTGCCAGCAACCCACTAGCGGGGCGCACAGATACGCAGTATTTT. This codes for CASNPLAGRTDTQYF.